The 28 T cell receptor beta chains given below trace back to one sample, sequenced in a study of OX40 agonist ivuxolimab in advanced cancers. Assay: immunoSEQ multiplex PCR; the TCRdb copy retains only in-frame clones and omits some. This table has more than 45,000 clones, 85% to 90% appearing once. The sample was CD4+ or CD8+ T cells sorted from blood, taken in a trial of the OX40 agonist ivuxolimab. The receptors originated from an adult with an advanced solid tumor such as melanoma, head and neck, liver or kidney cancer.

The V call is TRBV7-8, the J call TRBJ2-3, with TRBD2 matching over 7 bases. From germline, CDR1 is SGHVS and CDR2 FQNEAQ. Trimming at V came to 2 bases and at J to 6 bases, leaving 2 bases not matched to a gene. CDR3 length equals 13 residues. The DNA of the CDR3 is TGTGCCAGCAGCTTATGGGGGGGTGATACGCAGTATTTT. This translates into CASSLWGGDTQYF.

V gene TRBV28 combines with J gene TRBJ2-5, with a tentative D call TRBD2 (7 bases). This CDR3 has 16 residues. Trimming cost V 3 bases and J 2 bases, with 16 bases left between them. Germline values: CDR1 MDHEN, CDR2 SYDVKM. This CDR3 is CASSFNAGALQETQYF. CDR3 DNA sequence: TGTGCCAGCAGTTTTAATGCGGGGGCACTTCAAGAGACCCAGTACTTC.

The J gene is TRBJ1-5, the V gene TRBV10-2; no clear D. Germline CDR1 WSHSY, CDR2 SAAADI. The CDR3 has 13 amino acids. Trimming removed 2 bases at V and 5 bases at J, with 7 bases between. CDR3: CASSETGDQPQHF. Written as DNA, the CDR3 is TGCGCCAGCAGTGAGACTGGGGATCAGCCCCAGCATTTT.

Points on this clone: One end of the junction fails to match germline, which may point to a read error. The chain has TRBV7-9 and TRBJ1-5, with no clear D. The CDR3 sequence is 13 residues long. In germline, CDR1 is SEHNR, CDR2 FQNEAQ (reference sequence). The DNA of the CDR3 is TGTGCCAGCAGCCCCGCGGGAGATCAGCTCCAGCATTTT. It encodes CASSPAGDQLQHF. The full variable domain, completed using reference TRBV7-9 and TRBJ1-5, is DTGVSQNPRHKITKRGQNVTFRCDPISEHNRLYWYRQTLGQGPEFLTYFQNEAQLEKSRLLSDRFSAERPKGSFSTLEIQRTEQGDSAMYLCASSPAGDQLQHFGDGTRLSIL.

The table lists this clone with a few counts. The rearrangement uses TRBV27 and TRBJ1-6; perhaps TRBD1 as D (5 bases). The CDR3 sequence is 13 residues long. The V gene's germline CDR1 is MNHEY and CDR2 SMNVEV (reference sequence). Trimming removed 4 bases at V and 10 bases at J, with 11 bases between. CDR3 protein: CASSSEGRSPLHF. The DNA for the CDR3 is TGTGCCAGCAGTTCGGAGGGGCGATCACCCCTCCACTTT.

The rearrangement links TRBV28 to TRBJ1-2, with a weak D call TRBD1 (6 bases). V was trimmed by 6 bases and J by 5 bases, leaving 16 bases between them. The V gene's germline CDR1 is MDHEN and CDR2 SYDVKM. The CDR3 extends over 14 amino acids. The CDR3 DNA sequence: TGTGCCAGCAGCCTGGACGGACAGCTTTATGGCTACACCTTC. This translates into CASSLDGQLYGYTF.

V gene TRBV7-9 combines with J gene TRBJ1-4, with TRBD1 matching 7 bases. The CDR3 extends over 17 amino acids. Germline trimming cut 1 base from V and 7 bases from J; bases unmatched to any gene: 12. The germline gives CDR1 SEHNR, CDR2 FQNEAQ (reference sequence). DNA of the CDR3: TGTGCCAGCAGCTTAGGCCCAGACAGGGAGGTGTTTGAAAAACTGTTTTTT. This gives the protein CASSLGPDREVFEKLFF.

The V and J genes are TRBV28 and TRBJ1-1; TRBD1 agrees at 8 bases. This CDR3 is 16 amino acids long. Germline V gene sequence: CDR1 MDHEN, CDR2 SYDVKM. V was clipped by 6 bases and J by 7 bases; unmatched bases: 16. The CDR3, as DNA: TGTGCCAGCAGGGAACTCCAGGGGGCGCGGGGGGTTGAAGCTTTCTTT. Residues: CASRELQGARGVEAFF.

Comments on this clone: The sample holds other DNA sequences that translate to the same CDR3. The CDR3 nucleotides read TGTGCCAGCAGCTTCGGCTCCTACGAGCAGTACTTC. It codes for CASSFGSYEQYF. This chain connects TRBV5-6 to TRBJ2-7, with D hard to call. V dropped 2 bases and J dropped 0 bases, with 3 bases sitting between them. CDR1 SGHDT and CDR2 YYEEEE come from the germline V gene. CDR3 length: 12 residues.

This chain joins TRBV28 and TRBJ1-4; 8 bases map to TRBD1. Trimming at V came to 2 bases and at J to 6 bases, leaving 5 bases not matched to a gene. This CDR3 comprises 15 residues. The germline V gene encodes CDR1 MDHEN and CDR2 SYDVKM. The CDR3 nucleotides are TGTGCCAGCAGTTTACAGGGACAGGTGGATGAAAAACTGTTTTTT. Amino acid sequence: CASSLQGQVDEKLFF. Drawing the rest from reference TRBV28 and TRBJ1-4, the complete variable domain is DVKVTQSSRYLVKRTGEKVFLECVQDMDHENMFWYRQDPGLGLRLIYFSYDVKMKEKGDIPEGYSVSREKKERFSLILESASTNQTSMYLCASSLQGQVDEKLFFGSGTQLSVL.

The gene calls are TRBV5-4 and TRBJ1-6, with TRBD1 as a possible D gene (5 bases). The V end lost 5 bases, the J end lost 12 bases, and 21 bases lay between the germline ends. The germline V gene encodes CDR1 SGHNT and CDR2 YYREEE (reference sequence). CDR3 length equals 15 residues. The CDR3 here is CASSSVPLGGEPLHF. CDR3 sequence (DNA): TGTGCCAGCAGTTCGGTCCCACTCGGGGGGGAACCCCTCCACTTT.

This sequence joins TRBV5-6 and TRBJ1-6; tentatively, D is TRBD1 (5 bases). V lost 2 bases to trimming and J lost 7 bases, with 25 bases between them. Germline V gene data show CDR1 as SGHDT and CDR2 as YYEEEE. The CDR3 is 19 residues long. CDR3 residues: CASSFFGEEGWVANSPLHF. CDR3 in DNA: TGTGCCAGCAGCTTTTTCGGCGAAGAGGGGTGGGTTGCGAATTCACCCCTCCACTTT.

The chain links TRBV11-2 to TRBJ1-2; a possible D gene is TRBD1 (5 bases). This CDR3 is built from 19 residues. Germline V CDR1 and CDR2: SGHAT, FQNNGV. V was pared by 0 bases and J by 3 bases, with 23 bases between. CDR3 loop: CASSLDLPGPFLGDYGYTF. CDR3 nucleotide sequence: TGTGCCAGCAGCTTAGATCTCCCGGGTCCCTTTTTGGGGGACTATGGCTACACCTTC.

The chain combines TRBV6-5 with TRBJ1-2; 10 bases match TRBD1. Looked up from germline, CDR1 is MNHEY and CDR2 is SVGAGI. V shed 6 bases, J shed 4 bases, and the junction held 5 bases outside the gene matches. The CDR3 runs 14 residues. The DNA for the CDR3 is TGTGCCAGCAGGACAGGGGGCGATAGCTATGGCTACACCTTC. Encoded protein: CASRTGGDSYGYTF.

The V gene is TRBV6-5, the J gene TRBJ2-7; TRBD1 aligns across 9 bases. Trimming removed 8 bases from V and 4 bases from J; junction bases left unmatched: 9. The CDR3 is made up of 14 amino acids. Looked up from germline, CDR1 is MNHEY and CDR2 is SVGAGI. CDR3 nucleotide sequence: TGTGCCAGCTCTCCGGGACAGGGTGATTACGAGCAGTACTTC. This translates into CASSPGQGDYEQYF.

The chain has TRBV9 and TRBJ2-5; 8 bases are shared with TRBD2. Germline V CDR1 and CDR2: SGDLS, YYNGEE. The CDR3 runs 16 residues. V shed 0 bases, J shed 5 bases, and the junction held 9 bases outside the gene matches. CDR3 bases: TGTGCCAGCAGCGTAGGAAATAACGGGGGGGCTGAGACCCAGTACTTC. It yields the protein CASSVGNNGGAETQYF.

The chain links TRBV5-1 to TRBJ1-1; 7 bases align to TRBD1. Germline-derived CDR1 and CDR2 are SGHRS and YFSETQ. The CDR3 length is 16 residues. The J segment lost 0 bases and the V segment lost 0 bases, leaving 5 bases of the junction unmatched. The CDR3 reads CASSLDRTGVNTEAFF. CDR3 nucleotides: TGCGCCAGCAGCTTGGACCGGACAGGCGTGAACACTGAAGCTTTCTTT. Using reference TRBV5-1 and TRBJ1-1 for the parts outside the CDR3, the full variable domain is KAGVTQTPRYLIKTRGQQVTLSCSPISGHRSVSWYQQTPGQGLQFLFEYFSETQRNKGNFPGRFSGRQFSNSRSEMNVSTLELGDSALYLCASSLDRTGVNTEAFFGQGTRLTVV.

The rearrangement joins TRBV7-2 to TRBJ2-1, with TRBD1 matching over 8 bases. The germline V gene has CDR1 SGHTA and CDR2 FQGNSA. With V trimmed by 4 bases and J by 2 bases, 4 bases remained unmatched. This CDR3 is 15 amino acids long. CDR3 sequence (DNA): TGTGCCAGCAGCTCCGGACAGGGCCCCTACAATGAGCAGTTCTTC. This sequence encodes CASSSGQGPYNEQFF.

V gene TRBV4-3 combines with J gene TRBJ2-1, with 9 positions matching TRBD2. This CDR3 has 19 amino acids. The V gene end was trimmed by 0 bases and the J gene end by 0 bases; junction bases not matched to a gene: 9. Germline loops: CDR1 LGHNA, CDR2 YSLEER. CDR3 residues: CASSQERRAGGNSYNEQFF. The DNA of the CDR3 is TGCGCCAGCAGCCAAGAAAGGCGAGCGGGGGGTAACTCCTACAATGAGCAGTTCTTC.

The rearrangement joins TRBV7-6 to TRBJ2-3; no clear D. CDR1 SGHVS and CDR2 FNYEAQ come from the germline V gene. The length of the CDR3 is 16 residues. With 3 bases removed from V and 2 bases from J, the gap between germline ends came to 15 bases. CDR3 DNA sequence: TGTGCCAGCAGCTTGGGTCTGGGCGTACACACAGATACGCAGTATTTT. This sequence encodes CASSLGLGVHTDTQYF.

This chain uses TRBV13 with TRBJ1-2; 7 nucleotides line up with TRBD1. The junction had 7 bases not matched to a gene; V was cut back by 2 bases and J by 4 bases. Germline V gene sequence: CDR1 PRHDT, CDR2 FYEKMQ (reference sequence). The CDR3 is made up of 15 amino acids. CDR3: CASSLQGVGGYGYTF. In DNA form, the CDR3 reads TGTGCCAGCAGCTTACAGGGGGTCGGTGGCTATGGCTACACCTTC. The full variable domain, rest sourced from reference TRBV13 and TRBJ1-2, is AAGVIQSPRHLIKEKRETATLKCYPIPRHDTVYWYQQGPGQDPQFLISFYEKMQSDKGSIPDRFSAQQFSDYHSELNMSSLELGDSALYFCASSLQGVGGYGYTFGSGTRLTVV.

The chain carries TRBV15 and TRBJ2-3; no reliable D call. The CDR3 is made up of 16 amino acids. The germline V and J ends were trimmed by 5 bases and 0 bases, with 15 bases remaining between them. Germline V gene lookup returns CDR1 LNHNV and CDR2 YYDKDF (reference sequence). CDR3 in amino acids: CATSLGPYPSTDTQYF. In nucleotides, the CDR3 is TGTGCCACCAGCCTCGGACCATACCCGAGCACAGATACGCAGTATTTT.

This chain connects TRBV4-3 to TRBJ1-6, with TRBD1 as a possible D gene (5 bases). The germline CDR1 and CDR2 sequences are LGHNA and YSLEER. The germline V and J ends were trimmed by 0 bases and 8 bases, with 14 bases remaining between them. The CDR3 is 16 residues long. CDR3 loop: CASSQDWGGMDSPLHF. DNA for the CDR3: TGCGCCAGCAGCCAAGACTGGGGCGGGATGGATTCACCCCTCCACTTT.

This clone was counted once. The chain carries TRBV11-2 and TRBJ2-2; 11 positions agree with TRBD2. After removal of 5 bases from V and 3 bases from J, the junction contained 5 bases not matched to a gene. CDR3 size: 16 residues. Per the germline V gene, CDR1 is SGHAT and CDR2 is FQNNGV. CDR3 DNA sequence: TGTGCCAGCAGCCCACCTAGCGGGGGGTACACCGGGGAGCTGTTTTTT. Protein product: CASSPPSGGYTGELFF.

The chain links TRBV18 to TRBJ1-5; D might be TRBD1 (5 bases). The CDR3 contains 15 residues. V lost 2 bases to trimming and J lost 9 bases, with 17 bases between them. CDR1 and CDR2 from the germline V gene are KGHSH and LQKENI. The CDR3 spells CASSPEDTSSWPQHF. The CDR3 region has the DNA TGTGCCAGCTCACCAGAGGACACCTCTTCATGGCCCCAGCATTTT.

This clone showed up just once. This rearrangement joins TRBV21-1 to TRBJ1-6. TRBV21-1 has pseudogene status. The CDR3 is made up of 15 amino acids. The CDR3 DNA reads TGTGCCAGCAGCAAAGAGTGGGGACGGTCCTCACCCCTCCACTTT. Translating gives CASSKEWGRSSPLHF.

The rearrangement links TRBV7-8 to TRBJ1-2; D might be TRBD1 (5 bases). Trimming removed 5 bases at V and 3 bases at J, with 13 bases between. Looked up from germline, CDR1 is SGHVS and CDR2 is FQNEAQ. The CDR3 totals 14 residues. Written as DNA, the CDR3 is TGTGCCAGCAGCAGCGGGACGTCAGACTATGGCTACACCTTC. This gives the protein CASSSGTSDYGYTF.

V is TRBV5-4 and J is TRBJ2-7, with D unresolved. Trimming pared 1 base from V and 5 bases from J, leaving 7 bases between. The CDR3 totals 12 residues. Germline lookup yields CDR1 SGHNT and CDR2 YYREEE (reference sequence). In DNA, the CDR3 is TGTGCCAGCAGCTTGCAACCCAACGAGCAGTACTTC. It is translated as CASSLQPNEQYF.